The present entry profiles one TCR beta chain with its context. As yet, its antigen is unknown. This sample is part of a study of regulatory and conventional T cells in RAG deficiency. The CDR3 spans 14 residues. Trimming took off 11 bases at V and 2 bases at J, with 19 bases between the two ends. The sorted conventional CD4+ T cells were CD25-low and CD127-high, with genomic DNA sequenced. Regarding the study as a whole: Compared with controls, unique Treg TCR beta sequences dropped about 100-fold in Omenn syndrome and CID/AS.

Data came from immunoSEQ multiplex PCR; TCRdb stores just in-frame clones and leaves some out. The sample includes roughly 28,000 clones, nearly 95% of them seen just once. Separately, the same data were catalogued under a study of regulatory T cells. From that study: Primers: 52 TRBV forward and 13 TRBJ reverse. Patient repertoires had restricted TRB V-J pairs and skewed V and J usage, most in Tregs.

This chain connects TRBV23-1 to TRBJ2-7; tentative D call: TRBD1 (6 bases). TRBV23-1 qualifies as an ORF whose function is uncertain. Material for sequencing was CD25- CD4+ T cells sorted from blood. The sequence was obtained from a human donor in good health. CDR3 region: CALLTTRDTYEQYF. CDR3 sequence (DNA): TGCGCCCTGCTTACGACACGGGACACCTACGAGCAGTACTTC.